This TCR beta chain is drawn from a study of follicular helper T cells after annual influenza vaccination. TCRdb keeps only in-frame clones here, not all; method: immunoSEQ multiplex PCR. The data contain some 10,000 clones, 80% of them seen just once; the ten biggest clones take up 3% to 3.5%. Time point described: 2014-2015 season, pre-vaccination. The receptor's source is an adult who received the influenza vaccine. The sample in question was CXCR5+ CD38- circulating T follicular helper cells from blood, obtained on the day of influenza vaccination. Subset: circulating Tfh, non-naive CD4+CXCR5+PD-1+ (ICOS+CD38+ or ICOS-CD38-).

The CDR3 sequence is CASSYLRGQFEPQHF. In DNA, the CDR3 is TGTGCCAGCTCATATCTACGGGGCCAATTTGAGCCCCAGCATTTT. The chain has TRBV18 and TRBJ1-5, with a tentative D call TRBD1 (5 bases). Germline lookup yields CDR1 KGHSH and CDR2 LQKENI. This CDR3 has 15 amino acids. V lost 5 bases and J lost 8, with 19 bases in between.